Detailed here is one T cell receptor beta chain. This sample is part of a study of blood T cell repertoires in COVID-19. TCRdb's copy holds only in-frame clones and misses some; the assay was immunoSEQ multiplex PCR. Of 150,000 to 200,000 clones listed, 70% to 85% are singletons. CDR3 size: 15 residues. Germline values: CDR1 SGHKS, CDR2 YYEKEE (reference sequence). V lost 4 bases, J lost 10 bases, and 10 bases stayed unmatched. The chain couples TRBV5-5 to TRBJ2-1; 11 bases are a match to TRBD2. Sequencing input: PBMCs or T cells enriched from blood (not recorded which). The receptor's source is a woman in her 70s in a cohort exposed to, infected with or recovered from COVID-19 (not recorded which). CDR3 residues: CASSLDTSGRREQFF. In DNA, the CDR3 is TGTGCCAGCAGCCTAGATACTAGCGGGAGAAGGGAGCAGTTCTTC.